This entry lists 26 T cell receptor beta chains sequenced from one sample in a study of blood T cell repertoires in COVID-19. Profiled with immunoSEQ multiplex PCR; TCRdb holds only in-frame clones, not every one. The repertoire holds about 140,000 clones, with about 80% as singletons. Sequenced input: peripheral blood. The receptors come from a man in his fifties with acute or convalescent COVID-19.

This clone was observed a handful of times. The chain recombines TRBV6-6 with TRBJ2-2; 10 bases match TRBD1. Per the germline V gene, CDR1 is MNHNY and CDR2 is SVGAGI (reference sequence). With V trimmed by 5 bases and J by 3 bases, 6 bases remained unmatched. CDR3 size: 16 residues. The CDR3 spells CASSAPGQGYTGELFF. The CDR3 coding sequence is TGTGCCAGCAGTGCCCCGGGACAGGGGTACACCGGGGAGCTGTTTTTT.

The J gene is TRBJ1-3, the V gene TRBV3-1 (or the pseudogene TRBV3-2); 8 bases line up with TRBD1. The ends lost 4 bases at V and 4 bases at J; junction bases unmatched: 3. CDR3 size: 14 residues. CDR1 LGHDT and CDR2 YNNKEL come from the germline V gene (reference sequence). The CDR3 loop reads CASSPRTGGNTIYF. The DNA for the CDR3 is TGTGCCAGCAGCCCCCGGACAGGGGGAAACACCATATATTTT.

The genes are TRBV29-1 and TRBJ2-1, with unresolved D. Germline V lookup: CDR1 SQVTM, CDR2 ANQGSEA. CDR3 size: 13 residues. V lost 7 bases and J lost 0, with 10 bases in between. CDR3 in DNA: TGCAGCGGTTCGTCGAGCTCCTACAATGAGCAGTTCTTC. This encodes CSGSSSSYNEQFF.

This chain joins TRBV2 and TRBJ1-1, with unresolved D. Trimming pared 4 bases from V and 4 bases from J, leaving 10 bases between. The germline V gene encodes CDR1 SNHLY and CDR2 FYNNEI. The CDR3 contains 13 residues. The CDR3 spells CASSVTEGTEAFF. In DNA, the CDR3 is TGTGCCAGCAGTGTAACAGAAGGCACTGAAGCTTTCTTT.

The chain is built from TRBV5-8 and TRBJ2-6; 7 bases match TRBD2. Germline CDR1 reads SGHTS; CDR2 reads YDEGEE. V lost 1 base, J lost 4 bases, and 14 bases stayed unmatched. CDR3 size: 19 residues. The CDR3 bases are TGTGCCAGCAGCTTGATGTCCCCGGGACTACTCGGGGGGGCCAACGTCCTGACTTTC. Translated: CASSLMSPGLLGGANVLTF.

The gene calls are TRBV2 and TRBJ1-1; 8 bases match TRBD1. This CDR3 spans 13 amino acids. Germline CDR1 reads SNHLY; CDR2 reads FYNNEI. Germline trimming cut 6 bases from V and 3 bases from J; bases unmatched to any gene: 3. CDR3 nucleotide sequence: TGTGCCAGCAGAAAGACAGGGGACACTGAAGCTTTCTTT. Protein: CASRKTGDTEAFF.

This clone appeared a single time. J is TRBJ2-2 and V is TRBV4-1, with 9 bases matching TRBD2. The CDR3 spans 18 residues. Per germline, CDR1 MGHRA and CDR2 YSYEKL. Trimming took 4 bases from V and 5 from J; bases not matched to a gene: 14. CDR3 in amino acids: CASSPGRLAGPGTGELFF. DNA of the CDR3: TGCGCCAGCAGCCCGGGGAGGCTAGCGGGGCCGGGGACCGGGGAGCTGTTTTTT.

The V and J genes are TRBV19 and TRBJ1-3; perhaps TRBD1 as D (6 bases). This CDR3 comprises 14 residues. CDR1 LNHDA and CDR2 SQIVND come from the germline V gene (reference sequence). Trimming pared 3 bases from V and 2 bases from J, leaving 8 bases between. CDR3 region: CASSMGTTGNTIYF. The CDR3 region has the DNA TGTGCCAGTAGTATGGGGACAACTGGAAACACCATATATTTT.

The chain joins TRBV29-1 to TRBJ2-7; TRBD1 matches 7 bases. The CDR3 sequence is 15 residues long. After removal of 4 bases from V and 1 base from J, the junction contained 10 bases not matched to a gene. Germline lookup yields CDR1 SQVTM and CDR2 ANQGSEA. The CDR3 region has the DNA TGCAGCGTTGGACCGGAGACAGGGCAATCCTACGAGCAGTACTTC. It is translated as CSVGPETGQSYEQYF.

The CDR3 nucleotides read TGTGCCAGCAGTGTACGGGACAAATATCAGTTCTTC. This sequence encodes CASSVRDKYQFF. The chain links TRBV2 to TRBJ2-1, with D possibly matching TRBD1 (6 bases). V shed 4 bases and J shed 13 bases, with 14 bases lying between them. Germline V gene sequence: CDR1 SNHLY, CDR2 FYNNEI. This CDR3 is built from 12 residues. Drawing the rest from reference TRBV2 and TRBJ2-1, the complete variable domain is EPEVTQTPSHQVTQMGQEVILRCVPISNHLYFYWYRQILGQKVEFLVSFYNNEISEKSEIFDDQFSVERPDGSNFTLKIRSTKLEDSAMYFCASSVRDKYQFFGPGTRLTVL.

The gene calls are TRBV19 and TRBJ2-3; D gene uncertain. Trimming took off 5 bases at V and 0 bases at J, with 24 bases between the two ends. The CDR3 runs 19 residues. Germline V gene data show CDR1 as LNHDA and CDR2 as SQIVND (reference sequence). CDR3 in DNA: TGTGCCAGTAGTCAGGCCCCTCATATGATGAAGCCTAGCACAGATACGCAGTATTTT. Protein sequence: CASSQAPHMMKPSTDTQYF.

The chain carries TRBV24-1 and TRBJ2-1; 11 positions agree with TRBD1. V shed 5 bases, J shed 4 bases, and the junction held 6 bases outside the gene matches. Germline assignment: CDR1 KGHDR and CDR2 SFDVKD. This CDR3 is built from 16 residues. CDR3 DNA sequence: TGTGCCACCAGTGCGGGACAGGGGGGCCTATACAATGAGCAGTTCTTC. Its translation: CATSAGQGGLYNEQFF.

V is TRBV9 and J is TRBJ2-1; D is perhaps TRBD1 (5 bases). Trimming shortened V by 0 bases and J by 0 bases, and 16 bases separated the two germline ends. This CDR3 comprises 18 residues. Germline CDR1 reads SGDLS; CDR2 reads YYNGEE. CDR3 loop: CASSVGPHRSSSYNEQFF. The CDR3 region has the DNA TGTGCCAGCAGCGTAGGCCCGCACAGGTCTAGCTCCTACAATGAGCAGTTCTTC. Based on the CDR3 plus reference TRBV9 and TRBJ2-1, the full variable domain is DSGVTQTPKHLITATGQRVTLRCSPRSGDLSVYWYQQSLDQGLQFLIQYYNGEERAKGNILERFSAQQFPDLHSELNLSSLELGDSALYFCASSVGPHRSSSYNEQFFGPGTRLTVL.

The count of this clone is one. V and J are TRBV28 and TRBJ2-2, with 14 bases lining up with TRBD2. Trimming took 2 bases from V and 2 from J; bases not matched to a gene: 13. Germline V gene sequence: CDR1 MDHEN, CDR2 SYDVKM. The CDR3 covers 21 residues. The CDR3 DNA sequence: TGTGCCAGCAGTTTAACTTTTGGACTAGCGGGGGGTCGGATTAACACCGGGGAGCTGTTTTTT. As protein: CASSLTFGLAGGRINTGELFF.

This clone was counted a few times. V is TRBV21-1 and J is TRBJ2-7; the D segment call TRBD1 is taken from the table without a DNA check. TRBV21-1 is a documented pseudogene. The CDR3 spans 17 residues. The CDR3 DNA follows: TGTGCCAGCAGCACCGTCCCGGGACAGGGAAGCTCCTACGAGCAGTACGTC. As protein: CASSTVPGQGSSYEQYV.

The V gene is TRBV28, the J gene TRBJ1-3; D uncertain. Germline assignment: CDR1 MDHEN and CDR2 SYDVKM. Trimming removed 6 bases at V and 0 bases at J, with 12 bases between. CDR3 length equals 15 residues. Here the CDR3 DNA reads TGTGCCAGCAGCGTCAGGTACTCCTCTGGAAACACCATATATTTT. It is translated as CASSVRYSSGNTIYF.

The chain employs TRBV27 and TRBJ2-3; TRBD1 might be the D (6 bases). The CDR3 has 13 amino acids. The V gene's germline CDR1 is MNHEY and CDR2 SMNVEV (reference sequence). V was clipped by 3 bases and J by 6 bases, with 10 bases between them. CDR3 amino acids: CASSLGRGDTQYF. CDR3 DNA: TGTGCCAGCAGTTTGGGCAGGGGTGATACGCAGTATTTT.

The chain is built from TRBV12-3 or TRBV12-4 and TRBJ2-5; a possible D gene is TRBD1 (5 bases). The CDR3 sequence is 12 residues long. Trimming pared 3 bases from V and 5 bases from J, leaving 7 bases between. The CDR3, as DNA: TGTGCCAGCAGTTTTAACAGGGAGACCCAGTACTTC. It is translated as CASSFNRETQYF.

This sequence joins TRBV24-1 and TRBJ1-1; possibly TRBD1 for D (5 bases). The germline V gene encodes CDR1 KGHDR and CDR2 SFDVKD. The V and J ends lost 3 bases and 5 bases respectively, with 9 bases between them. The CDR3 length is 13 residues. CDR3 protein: CATSDPGGTEAFF. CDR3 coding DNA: TGTGCCACCAGTGATCCGGGGGGGACTGAAGCTTTCTTT.

The CDR3 spells CASKRGEGSYNSPLHF. The CDR3, as DNA: TGTGCCAGTAAACGGGGAGAGGGCTCCTATAATTCACCCCTCCACTTT. The rearrangement links TRBV19 to TRBJ1-6; D gene ambiguous. This CDR3 region has 16 residues. Trimming cost V 7 bases and J 0 bases, with 13 bases left between them. Looked up from germline, CDR1 is LNHDA and CDR2 is SQIVND (reference sequence).

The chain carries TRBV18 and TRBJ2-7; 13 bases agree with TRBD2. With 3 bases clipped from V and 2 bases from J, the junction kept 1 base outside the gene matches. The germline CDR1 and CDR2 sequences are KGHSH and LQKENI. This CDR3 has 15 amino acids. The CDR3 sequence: CASSPGLAGTYEQYV. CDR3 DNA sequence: TGTGCCAGCTCACCGGGACTAGCGGGGACCTACGAGCAGTACGTC.

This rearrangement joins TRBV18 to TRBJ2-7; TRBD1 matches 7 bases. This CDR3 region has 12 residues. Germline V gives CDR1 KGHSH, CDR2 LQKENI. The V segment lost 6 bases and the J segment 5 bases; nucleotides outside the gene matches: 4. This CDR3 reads CASSQTGDEQYV. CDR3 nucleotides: TGTGCCAGCTCTCAAACAGGGGACGAGCAGTACGTC.

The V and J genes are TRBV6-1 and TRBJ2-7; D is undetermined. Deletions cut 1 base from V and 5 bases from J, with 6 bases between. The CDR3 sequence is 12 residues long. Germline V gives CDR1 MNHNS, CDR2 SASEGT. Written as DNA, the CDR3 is TGTGCCAGCAGTGAAGGATCGGACGAGCAGTACGTC. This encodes CASSEGSDEQYV.

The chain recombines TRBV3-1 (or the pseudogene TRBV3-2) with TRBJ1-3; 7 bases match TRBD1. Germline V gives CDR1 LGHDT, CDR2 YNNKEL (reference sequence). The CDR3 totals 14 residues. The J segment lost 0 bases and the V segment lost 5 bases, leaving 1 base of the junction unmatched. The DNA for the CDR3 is TGTGCCAGCAGCGGACAGGCCTCTGGAAACACCATATATTTT. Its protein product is CASSGQASGNTIYF.

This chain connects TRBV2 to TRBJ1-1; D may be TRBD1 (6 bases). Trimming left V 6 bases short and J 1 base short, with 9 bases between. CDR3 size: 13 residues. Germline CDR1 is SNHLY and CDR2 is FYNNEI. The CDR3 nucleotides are TGTGCCAGCAGCCAACAGGGGAACACTGAAGCTTTCTTT. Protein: CASSQQGNTEAFF. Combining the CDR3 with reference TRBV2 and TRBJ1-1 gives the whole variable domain EPEVTQTPSHQVTQMGQEVILRCVPISNHLYFYWYRQILGQKVEFLVSFYNNEISEKSEIFDDQFSVERPDGSNFTLKIRSTKLEDSAMYFCASSQQGNTEAFFGQGTRLTVV.

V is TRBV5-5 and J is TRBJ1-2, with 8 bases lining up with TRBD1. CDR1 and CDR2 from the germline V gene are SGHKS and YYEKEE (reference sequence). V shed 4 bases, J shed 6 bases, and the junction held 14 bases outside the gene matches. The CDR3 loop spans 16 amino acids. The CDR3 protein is CASSGGSQGARDGYTF. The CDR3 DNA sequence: TGTGCCAGCAGCGGGGGATCCCAGGGGGCGCGGGATGGCTACACCTTC.